One and the same sample provided the 22 T cell receptor beta chains below, sequenced in a study of shared clonotypes between healthy human individuals. Measured with immunoSEQ multiplex PCR; TCRdb has only the in-frame clones, and not every one. The data show about 2.2 million clones, 90% to 95% seen once. CD8 cells regarded as naive lacked CD45RO, were positively chosen for CCR7, and omitted terminally differentiated effector memory CD45RA+ cells. Material for sequencing was naive CD8+ T cells from PBMCs. The receptors were gathered from a man aged 18 to 35 in good health. Some clones in this sample may be carry-over from other donors' samples.

This rearrangement joins TRBV27 to TRBJ2-7; D remains ambiguous. Germline V gene sequence: CDR1 MNHEY, CDR2 SMNVEV (reference sequence). The CDR3 has 13 residues. V was clipped by 5 bases and J by 6 bases, with 14 bases between them. CDR3 nucleotides: TGTGCCAGCAGTGGCGGCAGTTCGAGCGAGCAGTACTTC. The encoded protein is CASSGGSSSEQYF.

The CDR3 bases are TGTGCCAGCAGTTTGCTAGCGGAGGGTTACGAGCAGTACTTC. It codes for CASSLLAEGYEQYF. The genes are TRBV28 and TRBJ2-7; TRBD2 agrees at 7 bases. Germline V gene data show CDR1 as MDHEN and CDR2 as SYDVKM. The CDR3 is made up of 14 amino acids. The V and J ends lost 3 bases and 4 bases, in that order; junction bases with no gene match: 6.

For this clone: The same CDR3 arises from other DNA sequences in this sample as well. The CDR3 DNA reads TGTGCCAGCAGTTTCGGACTAGCGGCCTACAATGAGCAGTTCTTC. The encoded protein is CASSFGLAAYNEQFF. This chain joins TRBV27 and TRBJ2-1; the match to TRBD2 covers 10 bases. With 3 bases clipped from V and 2 bases from J, the junction kept 1 base outside the gene matches. Germline assignment: CDR1 MNHEY and CDR2 SMNVEV (reference sequence). The CDR3 length is 15 residues.

This chain joins TRBV6-4 and TRBJ2-1; no definite D call. Between the trimmed V and J ends, which lost 1 base and 6 bases, there was a span of 13 bases. The CDR3 runs 15 residues. Per germline, CDR1 MRHNA and CDR2 SNTAGT. CDR3 bases: TGTGCCAGCAGTGACTGGGCAGGATCCCTCAATGAGCAGTTCTTC. The encoded protein is CASSDWAGSLNEQFF.

The V and J genes are TRBV9 and TRBJ2-4, with D unresolved. Trimming stripped 3 bases from V and 2 bases from J, with 9 bases between. There are 14 residues in the CDR3. Germline lookup yields CDR1 SGDLS and CDR2 YYNGEE. The CDR3 DNA follows: TGTGCCAGCAGCGCGGACGGATCCAAAAACATTCAGTACTTC. Its protein product is CASSADGSKNIQYF.

As to this clone: The sample holds other DNA sequences that translate to the same CDR3. The V and J genes are TRBV27 and TRBJ1-5; D is perhaps TRBD1 (5 bases). V was cut by 2 bases and J by 7 bases, with 9 bases left in between. CDR1 and CDR2 (germline): MNHEY, SMNVEV (reference sequence). The CDR3 is made up of 13 amino acids. The CDR3 DNA reads TGTGCCAGCAGTTTAGGGGGGGTCCAGCCCCAGCATTTT. As protein: CASSLGGVQPQHF.

This clone was seen once. The chain couples TRBV13 to TRBJ2-3; TRBD2 aligns across 14 bases. CDR1 and CDR2 (germline): PRHDT, FYEKMQ (reference sequence). This CDR3 has 18 amino acids. J lost 4 bases, V lost 4 bases, and 10 bases had no gene match. In DNA form, the CDR3 reads TGTGCCAGCAGCTCAAGACTAGCGGGAGGGCCCTCGGCAGATACGCAGTATTTT. Its translation: CASSSRLAGGPSADTQYF. The full variable domain, its missing parts supplied by reference TRBV13 and TRBJ2-3, is AAGVIQSPRHLIKEKRETATLKCYPIPRHDTVYWYQQGPGQDPQFLISFYEKMQSDKGSIPDRFSAQQFSDYHSELNMSSLELGDSALYFCASSSRLAGGPSADTQYFGPGTRLTVL.

The V gene is TRBV27, the J gene TRBJ1-5; D is perhaps TRBD1 (6 bases). This CDR3 is built from 16 residues. V was trimmed by 0 bases and J by 4 bases, leaving 13 bases between them. Germline CDR1 MNHEY, CDR2 SMNVEV (reference sequence). CDR3 nucleotide sequence: TGTGCCAGCAGTTTATCGAAGGGGGTTGTAAATCAGCCCCAGCATTTT. It codes for CASSLSKGVVNQPQHF.

V usage is TRBV7-6 and J usage is TRBJ2-7; tentatively, D is TRBD1 or TRBD2 (6 bases each). Germline CDR1 SGHVS, CDR2 FNYEAQ. The V gene lost 5 bases and the J gene lost 0 bases, with 20 bases spanning the gap. This CDR3 comprises 17 residues. Here the CDR3 DNA reads TGTGCCAGCAGCAAAAGCCTACAGGGAGGTTACTCCTACGAGCAGTACTTC. Its protein product is CASSKSLQGGYSYEQYF.

The genes are TRBV7-2 and TRBJ2-3; D is ambiguous. The germline V and J ends were trimmed by 4 bases and 6 bases, with 11 bases remaining between them. CDR3 length: 13 residues. Per the germline V gene, CDR1 is SGHTA and CDR2 is FQGNSA. The DNA of the CDR3 is TGTGCCAGCAGCTCGTTTCCTGGGGATACGCAGTATTTT. This sequence encodes CASSSFPGDTQYF.

This clone showed up just once. The chain uses TRBV6-1 and TRBJ1-1; D is unresolved. The ends were cut back, 3 bases at V and 6 bases at J, with 11 bases in the middle. The CDR3 runs 13 residues. Germline V gene data show CDR1 as MNHNS and CDR2 as SASEGT. CDR3 sequence reads: CASSDGRKSEAFF. CDR3 coding DNA: TGTGCCAGCAGTGATGGGAGGAAGTCTGAAGCTTTCTTT.

The genes are TRBV7-8 and TRBJ2-7; D may be TRBD2 (6 bases). The CDR3 runs to 17 residues. V lost 4 bases, J lost 5 bases, and 24 bases lay in between. CDR1 SGHVS and CDR2 FQNEAQ come from the germline V gene. The chain's CDR3 is CASSSGTRLVVNHEQYF. The CDR3 bases are TGTGCCAGCAGCTCTGGGACCCGACTAGTCGTAAACCACGAGCAGTACTTC.

There are a few counts of this clone. V and J are TRBV10-3 and TRBJ1-1; unclear D gene. The germline V gene has CDR1 ENHRY and CDR2 SYGVKD. The CDR3 runs 13 residues. Trimming left V 7 bases short and J 1 base short, with 10 bases between. CDR3 sequence reads: CAINGDPNTEAFF. CDR3 nucleotide sequence: TGTGCCATCAACGGGGATCCGAACACTGAAGCTTTCTTT.

The chain combines TRBV5-1 with TRBJ2-2; a weak D match, TRBD1 (5 bases). The germline CDR1 and CDR2 sequences are SGHRS and YFSETQ. There are 16 residues in the CDR3. Trimming took 4 bases from V and 7 from J, leaving 20 bases between them. The CDR3 coding sequence is TGCGCCAGCAGCCTGACAGTTGGGGCTTTATTCGGGGAGCTGTTTTTT. It translates to CASSLTVGALFGELFF.

The chain uses TRBV29-1 and TRBJ2-2; the D gene is possibly TRBD2 (6 bases). The CDR3 spans 15 residues. With 7 bases removed from V and 0 bases from J, the gap between germline ends came to 15 bases. The V gene's germline CDR1 is SQVTM and CDR2 ANQGSEA. CDR3 bases: TGCAGCGCCAGGAGGGGCCCCACGAACACCGGGGAGCTGTTTTTT. It codes for CSARRGPTNTGELFF.

The chain is built from TRBV2 and TRBJ2-5; no reliable D call. Germline assignment: CDR1 SNHLY and CDR2 FYNNEI. Trimming removed 3 bases from V and 6 bases from J, with 5 bases in between. This CDR3 comprises 11 residues. CDR3 loop: CASSDSQTQYF. CDR3 nucleotides: TGTGCCAGCAGTGATAGCCAGACCCAGTACTTC.

The chain has TRBV9 and TRBJ1-2; TRBD1 matches 12 bases. This CDR3 contains 14 residues. Germline lookup yields CDR1 SGDLS and CDR2 YYNGEE. After removal of 6 bases from V and 7 bases from J, the junction contained 7 bases not matched to a gene. This CDR3 is CASTSGTGGSGYTF. CDR3 nucleotides: TGTGCCAGCACCTCCGGGACAGGGGGCAGTGGCTACACCTTC.

The V call is TRBV7-7, the J call TRBJ2-3, with 13 positions matching TRBD2. This CDR3 comprises 17 residues. Unmatched junction bases numbered 9, after V lost 5 bases and J lost 4 bases. Germline CDR1 reads SSHAT; CDR2 reads FNYEAQ (reference sequence). CDR3 in DNA: TGTGCCAGCAGCGCTCGACTAGCGGGAGGAGGTTCAGATACGCAGTATTTT. It encodes CASSARLAGGGSDTQYF.

This chain connects TRBV15 to TRBJ1-2; tentatively, D is TRBD1 (6 bases). The CDR3 is made up of 14 amino acids. Trimming took 5 bases from V and 3 from J, leaving 13 bases between them. Germline V lookup: CDR1 LNHNV, CDR2 YYDKDF (reference sequence). CDR3 nucleotide sequence: TGTGCCACCAGCCGGAAAACAGGGTACTATGGCTACACCTTC. It yields the protein CATSRKTGYYGYTF.

As to this clone: Other DNA sequences in this sample translate to the same CDR3. This rearrangement joins TRBV5-4 to TRBJ2-1, with D unclear. Germline-derived CDR1 and CDR2 are SGHNT and YYREEE (reference sequence). V was trimmed by 0 bases and J by 3 bases, leaving 7 bases between them. This CDR3 region has 14 residues. The CDR3 region is CASSLDRDYNEQFF. The DNA for the CDR3 is TGTGCCAGCAGCTTGGACAGAGACTACAATGAGCAGTTCTTC.

This clone was seen only once. V gene TRBV21-1 combines with J gene TRBJ1-1. TRBV21-1 is a documented pseudogene. There are 16 residues in the CDR3. This CDR3 is CASSKGEGQIGTEAFF. For the CDR3, the DNA is TGTGCCAGCAGCAAAGGGGAGGGACAGATTGGCACTGAAGCTTTCTTT.

This sequence joins TRBV14 and TRBJ2-7; D unclear. CDR3 length: 13 residues. Trimming pared 2 bases from V and 5 bases from J, leaving 10 bases between. From germline, CDR1 is SGHDN and CDR2 FVKESK. The CDR3, as DNA: TGTGCCAGCAGCCAATCCATGGGTCACGAGCAGTACTTC. Protein: CASSQSMGHEQYF.